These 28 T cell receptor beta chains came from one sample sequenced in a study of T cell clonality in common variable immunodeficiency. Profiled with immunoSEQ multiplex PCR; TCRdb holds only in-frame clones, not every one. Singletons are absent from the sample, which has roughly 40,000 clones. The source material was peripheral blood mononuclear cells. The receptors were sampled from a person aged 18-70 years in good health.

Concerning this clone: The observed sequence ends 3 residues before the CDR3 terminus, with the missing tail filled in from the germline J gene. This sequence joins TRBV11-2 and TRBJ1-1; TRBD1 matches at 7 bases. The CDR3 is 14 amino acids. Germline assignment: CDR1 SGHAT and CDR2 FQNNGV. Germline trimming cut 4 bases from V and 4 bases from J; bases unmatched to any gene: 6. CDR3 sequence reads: CASSSTGPSTEAFF. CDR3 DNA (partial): TGTGCCAGCAGCTCGACAGGGCCGAGCACTGAA.

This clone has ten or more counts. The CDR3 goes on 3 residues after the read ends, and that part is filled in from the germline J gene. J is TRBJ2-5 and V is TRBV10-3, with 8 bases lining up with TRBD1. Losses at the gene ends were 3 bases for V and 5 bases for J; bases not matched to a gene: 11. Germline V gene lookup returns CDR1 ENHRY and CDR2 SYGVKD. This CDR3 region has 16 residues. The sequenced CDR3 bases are TGTGCCATCAGTGATGGCCCGGCAGGGGGCGTGGAGACC. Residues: CAISDGPAGGVET. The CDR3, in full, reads CAISDGPAGGVETQYF.

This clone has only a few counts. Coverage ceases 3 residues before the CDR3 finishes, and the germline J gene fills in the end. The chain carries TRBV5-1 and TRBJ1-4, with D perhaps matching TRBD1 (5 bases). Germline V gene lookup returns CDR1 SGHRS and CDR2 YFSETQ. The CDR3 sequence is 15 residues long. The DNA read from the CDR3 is TGCGCCAGCAGCTTTACGCCCTCTGGGGCCAACGTA. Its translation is CASSFTPSGANV. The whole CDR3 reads CASSFTPSGANVLFF. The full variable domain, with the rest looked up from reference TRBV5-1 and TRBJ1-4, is KAGVTQTPRYLIKTRGQQVTLSCSPISGHRSVSWYQQTPGQGLQFLFEYFSETQRNKGNFPGRFSGRQFSNSRSEMNVSTLELGDSALYLCASSFTPSGANVLFFGSGTQLSVL.

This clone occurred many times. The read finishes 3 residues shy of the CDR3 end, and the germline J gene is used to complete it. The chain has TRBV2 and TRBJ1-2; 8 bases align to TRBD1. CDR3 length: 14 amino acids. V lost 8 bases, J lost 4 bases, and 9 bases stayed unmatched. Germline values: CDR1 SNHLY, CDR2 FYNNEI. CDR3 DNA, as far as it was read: TGTGCCAGCCGGACCCGACAGGGGACCTATGGC. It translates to CASRTRQGTYG. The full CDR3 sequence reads CASRTRQGTYGYTF.

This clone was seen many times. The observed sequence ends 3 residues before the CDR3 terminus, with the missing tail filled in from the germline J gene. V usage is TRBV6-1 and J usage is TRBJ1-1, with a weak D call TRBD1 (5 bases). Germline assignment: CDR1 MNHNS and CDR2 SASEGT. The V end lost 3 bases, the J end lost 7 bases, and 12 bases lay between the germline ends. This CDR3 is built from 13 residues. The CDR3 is CASSDREFGEAFF. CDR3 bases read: TGTGCCAGCAGTGACAGGGAATTCGGTGAA.

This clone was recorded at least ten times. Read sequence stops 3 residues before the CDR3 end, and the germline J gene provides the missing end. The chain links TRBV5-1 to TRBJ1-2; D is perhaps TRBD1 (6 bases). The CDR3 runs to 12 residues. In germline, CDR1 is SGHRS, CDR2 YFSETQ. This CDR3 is CASSRTGQGYTF. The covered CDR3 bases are TGCGCCAGCAGCCGAACAGGGCAAGGC. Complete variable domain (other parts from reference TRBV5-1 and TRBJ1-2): KAGVTQTPRYLIKTRGQQVTLSCSPISGHRSVSWYQQTPGQGLQFLFEYFSETQRNKGNFPGRFSGRQFSNSRSEMNVSTLELGDSALYLCASSRTGQGYTFGSGTRLTVV.

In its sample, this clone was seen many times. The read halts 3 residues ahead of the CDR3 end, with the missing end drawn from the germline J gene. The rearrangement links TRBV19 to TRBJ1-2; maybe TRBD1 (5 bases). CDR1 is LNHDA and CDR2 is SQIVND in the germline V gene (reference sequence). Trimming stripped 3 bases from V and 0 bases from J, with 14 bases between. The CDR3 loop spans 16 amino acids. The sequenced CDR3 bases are TGTGCCAGTAGTATTTGGGGCAGGGATACTAACTATGGC. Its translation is CASSIWGRDTNYG. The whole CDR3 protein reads CASSIWGRDTNYGYTF.

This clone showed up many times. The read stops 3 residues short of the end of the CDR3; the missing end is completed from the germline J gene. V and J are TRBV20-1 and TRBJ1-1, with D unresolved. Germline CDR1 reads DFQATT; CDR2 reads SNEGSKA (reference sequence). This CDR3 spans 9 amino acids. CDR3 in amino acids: CSASREAFF. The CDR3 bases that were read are TGCAGTGCTAGCAGGGAA.

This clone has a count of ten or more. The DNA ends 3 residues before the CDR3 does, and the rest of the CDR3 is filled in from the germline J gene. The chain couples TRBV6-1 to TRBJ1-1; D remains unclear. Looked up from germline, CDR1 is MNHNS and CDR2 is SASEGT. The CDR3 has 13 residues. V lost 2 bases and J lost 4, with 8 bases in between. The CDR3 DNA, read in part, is TGTGCCAGCAGTGAAACACAGAGCACTGAA. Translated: CASSETQSTE. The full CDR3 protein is CASSETQSTEAFF.

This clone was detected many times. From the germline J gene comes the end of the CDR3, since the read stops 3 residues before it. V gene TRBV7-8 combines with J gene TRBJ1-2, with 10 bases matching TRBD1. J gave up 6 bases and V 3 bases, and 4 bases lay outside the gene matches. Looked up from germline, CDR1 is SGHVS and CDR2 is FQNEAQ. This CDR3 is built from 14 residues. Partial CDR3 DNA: TGTGCCAGCAGCTTCGACAGGGGGCTCGATGGC. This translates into CASSFDRGLDG. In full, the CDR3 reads CASSFDRGLDGYTF.

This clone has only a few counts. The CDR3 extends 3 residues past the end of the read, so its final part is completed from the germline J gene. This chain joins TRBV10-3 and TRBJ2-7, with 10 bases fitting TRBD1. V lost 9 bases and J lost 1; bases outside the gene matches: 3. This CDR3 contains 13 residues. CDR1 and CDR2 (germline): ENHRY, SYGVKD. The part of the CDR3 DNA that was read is TGTGCCATTCGGGACAGGGGTTCCTACGAG. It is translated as CAIRDRGSYE. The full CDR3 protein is CAIRDRGSYEQYF.

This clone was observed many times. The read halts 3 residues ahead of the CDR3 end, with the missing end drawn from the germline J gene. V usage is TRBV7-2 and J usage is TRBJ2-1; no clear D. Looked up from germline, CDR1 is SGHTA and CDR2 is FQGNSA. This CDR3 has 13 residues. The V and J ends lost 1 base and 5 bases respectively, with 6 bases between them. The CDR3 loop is CASSLGPNNEQFF. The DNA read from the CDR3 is TGTGCCAGCAGCTTAGGGCCAAACAATGAG.

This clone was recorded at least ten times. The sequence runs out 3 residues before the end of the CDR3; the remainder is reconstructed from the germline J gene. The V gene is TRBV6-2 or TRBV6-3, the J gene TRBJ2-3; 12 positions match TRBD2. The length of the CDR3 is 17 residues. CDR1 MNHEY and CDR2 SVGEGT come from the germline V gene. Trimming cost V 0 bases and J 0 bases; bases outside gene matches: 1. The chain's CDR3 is CASSYSLAGGSTDTQYF. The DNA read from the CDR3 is TGTGCCAGCAGTTACTCTCTAGCGGGGGGGAGCACAGATACG.

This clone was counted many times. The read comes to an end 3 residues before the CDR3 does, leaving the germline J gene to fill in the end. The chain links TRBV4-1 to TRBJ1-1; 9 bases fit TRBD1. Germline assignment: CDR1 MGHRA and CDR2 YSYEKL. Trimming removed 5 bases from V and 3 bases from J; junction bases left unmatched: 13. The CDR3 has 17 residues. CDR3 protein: CASSKGEPTGGYTEAFF. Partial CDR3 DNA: TGCGCCAGCAGCAAAGGGGAACCGACAGGGGGATACACTGAA.

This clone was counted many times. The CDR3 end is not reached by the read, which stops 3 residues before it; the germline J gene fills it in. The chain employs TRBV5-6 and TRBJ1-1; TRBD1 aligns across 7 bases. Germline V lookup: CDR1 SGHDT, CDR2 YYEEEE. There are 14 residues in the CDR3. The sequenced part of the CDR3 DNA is TGTGCCAGCAGCTTGGAGGGACAGTTTGTAGAA. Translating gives CASSLEGQFVE. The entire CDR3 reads CASSLEGQFVEAFF.

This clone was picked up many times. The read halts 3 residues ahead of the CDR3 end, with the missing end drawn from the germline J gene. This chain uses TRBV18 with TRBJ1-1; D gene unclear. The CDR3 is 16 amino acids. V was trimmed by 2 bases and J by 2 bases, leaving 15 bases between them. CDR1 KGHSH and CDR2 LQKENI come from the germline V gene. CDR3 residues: CASSPYTSEVNTEAFF. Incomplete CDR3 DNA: TGTGCCAGCTCACCATACACGAGCGAGGTAAACACTGAA.

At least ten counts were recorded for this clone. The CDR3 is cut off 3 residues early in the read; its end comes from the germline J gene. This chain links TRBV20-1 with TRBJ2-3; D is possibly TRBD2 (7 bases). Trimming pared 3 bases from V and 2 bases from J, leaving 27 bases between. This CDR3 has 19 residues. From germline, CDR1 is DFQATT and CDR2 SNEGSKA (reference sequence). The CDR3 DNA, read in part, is TGCAGTGCTAGGGGGCTACCCTATTCGCGGGGGACAAACACAGATACG. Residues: CSARGLPYSRGTNTDT. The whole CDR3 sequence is CSARGLPYSRGTNTDTQYF.

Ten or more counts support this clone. The CDR3 here is CASSRDRDGYTF. The DNA read from the CDR3 is TGTGCCAGCTCAAGGGACAGGGATGGC. V usage is TRBV18 and J usage is TRBJ1-2, with 9 nucleotides matching TRBD1. The CDR3 goes on 3 residues after the read ends, and that part is filled in from the germline J gene. Germline V CDR1 and CDR2: KGHSH, LQKENI. This CDR3 has 12 amino acids. Trimming removed 5 bases from V and 6 bases from J; junction bases left unmatched: 1.

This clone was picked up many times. The CDR3 DNA, read in part, is TGTGCCAGCAGCTTAAGACTCAACGCGAACACCGGGGAG. It yields the protein CASSLRLNANTGE. The complete CDR3 sequence is CASSLRLNANTGELFF. The chain is built from TRBV7-3 and TRBJ2-2, with no clear D. With the read ending 3 residues before the CDR3 end, the germline J gene is used to fill in that end. Germline-derived CDR1 and CDR2 are SGHTA and FQGTGA. CDR3 length: 16 amino acids. The V gene lost 1 base and the J gene lost 0 bases, with 9 bases spanning the gap.

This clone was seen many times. This CDR3 is CASRARDRGTDTQYF. The CDR3 DNA, read in part, is TGTGCCAGCAGAGCCCGGGACAGGGGCACAGATACG. The V gene is TRBV6-2 or TRBV6-3, the J gene TRBJ2-3, with 9 bases aligning to TRBD1. The read terminates 3 residues before the CDR3 end, so the remaining end is supplied by the germline J gene. The CDR3 length is 15 residues. Trimming removed 6 bases from V and 1 base from J; junction bases left unmatched: 5. Germline values: CDR1 MNHEY, CDR2 SVGEGT.

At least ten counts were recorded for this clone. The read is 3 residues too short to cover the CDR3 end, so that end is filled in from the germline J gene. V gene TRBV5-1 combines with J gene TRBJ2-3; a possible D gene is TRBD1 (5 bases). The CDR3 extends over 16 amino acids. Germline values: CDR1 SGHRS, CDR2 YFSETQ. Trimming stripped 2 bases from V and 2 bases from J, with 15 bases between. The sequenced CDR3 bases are TGCGCCAGCAGCTTATCCACAGGAGCTCCCACAGATACG. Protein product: CASSLSTGAPTDT. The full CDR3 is CASSLSTGAPTDTQYF.

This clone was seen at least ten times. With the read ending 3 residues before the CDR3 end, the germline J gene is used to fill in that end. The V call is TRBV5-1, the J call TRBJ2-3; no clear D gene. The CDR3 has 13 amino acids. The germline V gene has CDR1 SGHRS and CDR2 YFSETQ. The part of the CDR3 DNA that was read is TGCGCCAGCAGCTTGGTGCCGTCTAGGACG. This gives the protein CASSLVPSRT. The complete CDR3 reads CASSLVPSRTQYF.

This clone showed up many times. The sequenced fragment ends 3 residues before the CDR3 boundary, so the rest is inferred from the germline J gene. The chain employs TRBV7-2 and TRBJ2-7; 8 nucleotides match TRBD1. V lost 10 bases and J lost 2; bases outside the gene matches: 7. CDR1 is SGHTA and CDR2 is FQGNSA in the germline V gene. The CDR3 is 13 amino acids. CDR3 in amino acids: CATLRQGPYEQYF. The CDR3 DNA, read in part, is TGTGCCACCCTGCGACAGGGGCCCTACGAG.

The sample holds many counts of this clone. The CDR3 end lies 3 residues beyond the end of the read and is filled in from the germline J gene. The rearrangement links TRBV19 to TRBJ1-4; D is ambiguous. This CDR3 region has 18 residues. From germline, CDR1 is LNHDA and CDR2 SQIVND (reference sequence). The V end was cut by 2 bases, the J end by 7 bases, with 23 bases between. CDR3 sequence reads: CASSISPIPGATGEKLFF. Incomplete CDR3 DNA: TGTGCCAGTAGTATATCCCCGATCCCGGGTGCCACTGGTGAAAAA.

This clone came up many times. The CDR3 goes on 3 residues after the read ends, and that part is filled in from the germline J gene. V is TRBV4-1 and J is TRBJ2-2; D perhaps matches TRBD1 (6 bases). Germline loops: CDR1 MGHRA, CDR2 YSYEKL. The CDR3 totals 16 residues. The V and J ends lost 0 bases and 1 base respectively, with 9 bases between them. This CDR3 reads CASSQEPGENTGELFF. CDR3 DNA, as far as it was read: TGCGCCAGCAGCCAAGAGCCAGGGGAGAACACCGGGGAG.

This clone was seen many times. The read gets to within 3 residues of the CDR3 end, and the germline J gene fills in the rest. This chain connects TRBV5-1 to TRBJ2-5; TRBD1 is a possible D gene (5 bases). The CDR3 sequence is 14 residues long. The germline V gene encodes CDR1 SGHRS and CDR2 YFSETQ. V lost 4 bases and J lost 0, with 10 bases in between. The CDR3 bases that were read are TGCGCCAGCAGCACCAGGGTGGACCAAGAGACC. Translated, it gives CASSTRVDQET. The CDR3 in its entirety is CASSTRVDQETQYF.

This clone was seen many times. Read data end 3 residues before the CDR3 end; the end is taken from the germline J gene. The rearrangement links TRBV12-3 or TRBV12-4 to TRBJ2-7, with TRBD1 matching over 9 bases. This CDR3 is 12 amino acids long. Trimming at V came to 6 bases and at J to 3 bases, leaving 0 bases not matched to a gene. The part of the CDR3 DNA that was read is TGTGCCAGCAGGACAGGGGGCTACGAG. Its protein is CASRTGGYE. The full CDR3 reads CASRTGGYEQYF.

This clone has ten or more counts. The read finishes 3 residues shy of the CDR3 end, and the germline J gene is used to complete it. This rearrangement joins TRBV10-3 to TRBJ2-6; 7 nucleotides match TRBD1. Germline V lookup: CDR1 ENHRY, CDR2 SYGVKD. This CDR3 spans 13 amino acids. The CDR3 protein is CAIRGTDNSLLTF. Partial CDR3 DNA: TGTGCCATCAGGGGGACAGATAATTCACTC.